This TCR beta chain comes out of a study of T cell repertoires in cytomegalovirus infection (dated by TCRdb to between 2018 and 2020). Turning to the overall study: Donor HLA type was relevant to the analysis, because carriage of CMV infection together with the matching HLA type was indicated by public TCR beta signatures.

The CDR3 numbers 12 residues from cysteine through phenylalanine. Just CDR3 DNA is preserved here, 36 bases in frame from base 1. Trimming at the junction amounts to 4 bases on V and 4 bases on J, and the germline ends lie 8 bases apart. Per the germline V gene, MGHDK is the CDR1 and SYGVNS is the CDR2. The research as a whole found: Carriers of CMV infection plus the relevant HLA type were discriminated by the cumulative frequency of public TCR beta family members in the study cohort and in an independent roughly 340-donor cohort. The ex vivo response was dominated by HLA-C-restricted CMV-specific TCR beta clonotypes, which also provided the single most frequent clonotype in two of eight donors.

To note about this clonotype: Its antigen remains unidentified. Base qualities are missing; no much larger clone stands one base away.

The sequencing machine was an Illumina HiSeq 1500. TCRdb reworked the public reads: Q25 trimming with fastp, MiXCR clone assembly, productive beta chains retained. When rows share a CDR3 protein, they turn into one entry using the most common DNA and genes. The sample data list approximately 750,000 distinct CDR3 sequences, and roughly a third of these were observed just once. The ten largest account for under 3.5% of the sample. This TCR came from a human donor in good health (CMV status not recorded). Some clones in this sample may be carry-over from other donors' samples. Material: PBMCs. In this chain, TRBV25-1 is recombined with TRBJ2-7; a tentative D call is TRBD1 (6 bases match). The CDR3 loop reads CASSVQGYEQYF. The DNA sequence is as follows: TGTGCCAGCAGTGTTCAGGGGTACGAGCAGTACTTC.